The entry below gives a single T cell receptor beta chain sequence along with its context. No cognate antigen has been identified for it. No per-base quality is available; no much larger clone lies one base away. The data were obtained in a study of blood T cell repertoires in COVID-19 (dated by TCRdb to about 2020). Regarding the complete study: Collaborator samples came from the United States, Italy and Spain and covered acute and convalescent phases of COVID-19. The prospective study material was composed of cDNA or gDNA derived from T cells, B-cell-depleted T cells, or PBMCs. Deeply sampled blood TCRbeta repertoires from subjects exposed to, actively infected with, or recovered from COVID-19 were included in the dataset. The repertoires were released in a freely available public database meant as a resource for research on the immune response to SARS-CoV-2. Where available, HLA class I and class II types were taken from metadata supplied by the sample provider and were not determined by assay-based typing. Sample metadata almost always included a de-identified subject ID, COVID-19 status, age in years and sex. The samples were drawn from two sources: the first 160 participants of the ongoing ImmuneRACE study, and some 1,300 subjects contributed by 6 global collaborators.

A second Seattle source provided samples from volunteer blood donors who had recovered from COVID-19. Collaborating institutions collected whole blood in K2EDTA tubes following their own protocols. For TCRbeta analysis, collaborator samples were shipped as frozen whole blood, as isolated PBMCs, or as DNA extracted from either sample type. According to the germline V gene, CDR1 reads SGHNT and CDR2 reads YENEEA. V is cut by 4 bases and J by 2 bases, and the space between the germline ends is 9 bases. From the cysteine up to the valine, the CDR3 has a length of 13 residues. CDR3 DNA is the only sequence kept; it has 39 bases, read in frame from the first base. The immunoSEQ Assay, a bias-controlled multiplex PCR, was used to amplify TCRbeta CDR3 regions from genomic DNA. In the original analysis: The number of nucleated cells in each sample was estimated by amplification of reference gene primers within the assay. To quantify the absolute abundance of each unique TCRbeta CDR3 rearrangement, sequence reads were collapsed and filtered. For each sample, productive Simpson clonality was calculated as the square root of Simpson's diversity index across productive rearrangements. TCRdb provides this immuneACCESS table in a form limited to in-frame rearrangements. Some clones are lacking; in checked studies, under half of them reflect an unresolved V gene, and why the rest are absent is not known. V and J calls plus clone size are reproduced from that table; the DNA served to infer D and trimming. The sample table records about 350,000 clones; around nine tenths of these occur just once. The ten largest clonotypes hold about 3.5% of the sample.

General study outcomes and caveats: The amount of clinical and demographic metadata varied by source and participant and was provided uncurated.

The chain links TRBV11-3 with TRBJ2-7; TRBD1 is a possible D gene, resting on 6 matching bases. The origin of this receptor is a woman in her late teens or twenties who had recovered from COVID-19. The sample was peripheral blood. The CDR3 protein: CASSSTGTYEQYV. The nucleotides read TGTGCCAGCAGCTCGACAGGAACCTACGAGCAGTACGTC.